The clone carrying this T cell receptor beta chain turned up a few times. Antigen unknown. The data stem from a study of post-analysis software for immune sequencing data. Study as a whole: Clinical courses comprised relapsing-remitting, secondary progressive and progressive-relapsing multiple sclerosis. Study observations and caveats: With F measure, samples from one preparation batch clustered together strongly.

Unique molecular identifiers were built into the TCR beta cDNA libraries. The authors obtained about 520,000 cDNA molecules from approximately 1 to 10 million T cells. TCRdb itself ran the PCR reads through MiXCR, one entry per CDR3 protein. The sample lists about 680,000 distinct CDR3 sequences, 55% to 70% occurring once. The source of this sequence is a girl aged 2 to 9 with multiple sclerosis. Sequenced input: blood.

The CDR3 loop is CASSWRESDNSPLHF. CDR3 in DNA: TGTGCCAGCAGTTGGAGGGAATCGGATAATTCACCCCTCCACTTT. This chain joins TRBV6-5 and TRBJ1-6; D unresolved. The CDR3 spans 15 residues. V lost 4 bases, J lost 5 bases, and 12 bases lay in between. Per the germline V gene, CDR1 is MNHEY and CDR2 is SVGAGI.